This T cell receptor (beta chain) originates from a study of regulatory T cells in long-lasting Graves disease. Study-level findings and limits: The study found persistent patients shared more public clonotypes (roughly 2,800) than new patients (about 1,000). Persistent disease favored TRBV28, TRBJ1-2 and TRBJ2-5. Persistent Graves' patients showed reduced TCR diversity versus newly diagnosed patients.

CDR3 regions were amplified by Arm-PCR using iRepertoire HTBI primers to build TCR beta libraries. Authors' analysis steps: Across all samples, more than 60 TRBV segments and 15 or so TRBJ segments were identified. In TCRdb, the multiplex PCR reads were re-called with MiXCR into one record per CDR3 protein. TCRdb's processing, not the authors', yielded these V and J calls. This sample has 400,000 or so distinct CDR3 sequences; 20% to 30% occur once, and the top ten carry about 27%. Time point reported: persistent/refractory GD, antithyroid drugs over 5 years with positive TRAb. Isolated PBMC RNA provided the starting material for the TCR library. Germline CDR1 is DFQATT and CDR2 is SNEGSKA (reference sequence). This CDR3 contains 14 residues. V shed 3 bases and J shed 1 base, with 12 bases lying between them. Comments on this clonotype: The antigen is undetermined.

The input for sequencing was peripheral blood mononuclear cells (PBMCs), taken when the disease was refractory, from a patient treated with antithyroid drugs. This receptor was obtained from a female donor with Graves disease. The J gene is TRBJ2-5, the V gene TRBV20-1; D unclear. Here the CDR3 reads CSASTPEFQETQYF. The CDR3 nucleotides are TGCAGTGCTAGTACCCCAGAATTCCAAGAGACCCAGTACTTC.